One and the same sample provided the 20 T cell receptor beta chains below, sequenced in a study of CD8+ T cells in alopecia areata. Isolated RNA was reverse transcribed into cDNA used as the sequencing template. Some clones are missing from TCRdb's copy, which holds only in-frame ones; the method was immunoSEQ multiplex PCR. This repertoire lists over 100,000 clones without singletons; roughly a fifth sits in the top ten. The sample consisted of lesional skin. The receptors were gathered from a C3H/HeJ mouse with alopecia areata. The MHC haplotype recorded for the strain is H2-k.

This clone occurred a few times. The genes and germline here are from mouse. The CDR3 is cut off 4 residues early in the read; its end comes from the germline J gene. V usage is TRBV16 and J usage is TRBJ1-2; 9 bases are shared with TRBD1. The germline V gene encodes CDR1 SGHSA and CDR2 FRNQAP. The CDR3 covers 15 residues. V was pared by 1 base and J by 1 base, with 1 base of the junction left unmatched. CDR3 DNA (partial): TGTGCAAGCAGCTTAGGGACAGGGGAAAACTCC. Its protein is CASSLGTGENS. Given in full, the CDR3 is CASSLGTGENSDYTF.

Regarding this clone: Genes here carry mouse names. CDR3 residues: CASSIEGARGERLFF. The covered CDR3 bases are TGTGCCAGCAGTATAGAGGGGGCGCGGGGCGAA. V usage is TRBV19 and J usage is TRBJ1-4; 7 bases line up with TRBD1. Read data end 4 residues before the CDR3 end; the end is taken from the germline J gene. The CDR3 loop spans 15 amino acids. Germline V gene data show CDR1 as FNHDT and CDR2 as SITEND (reference sequence).

The sample holds a few counts of this clone. The gene names given are mouse names. The read is 4 residues too short to cover the CDR3 end, so that end is filled in from the germline J gene. The chain combines TRBV13-3 with TRBJ2-4; tentatively, D is TRBD2 (6 bases). The germline V gene has CDR1 NNHDY and CDR2 SYVADS. There are 12 residues in the CDR3. Trimming shortened V by 9 bases and J by 0 bases, and 8 bases separated the two germline ends. The CDR3 here is CATGGSQNTLYF. The DNA read from the CDR3 is TGTGCCACGGGGGGTAGTCAAAAC.

This clone was observed many times. Gene names denote mouse genes. With the read ending 4 residues before the CDR3 end, the germline J gene is used to fill in that end. The V call is TRBV13-3, the J call TRBJ2-5; 7 nucleotides agree with TRBD2. J was trimmed by 0 bases and V by 5 bases; bases with no gene match: 3. Germline lookup yields CDR1 NNHDY and CDR2 SYVADS. The CDR3 extends over 14 amino acids. Incomplete CDR3 DNA: TGTGCCAGCAGAGAACTGGGGAACCAAGAC. It codes for CASRELGNQD. In full, the CDR3 is CASRELGNQDTQYF.

As for this clone: The germline and genes are mouse ones. The read stops 4 residues short of the end of the CDR3; the missing end is completed from the germline J gene. The V gene is TRBV13-3, the J gene TRBJ2-3; 12 bases are a match to TRBD2. CDR1 NNHDY and CDR2 SYVADS come from the germline V gene. V shed 3 bases and J 2 bases; nucleotides not matched to a gene: 7. The CDR3 extends over 17 amino acids. The DNA read from the CDR3 is TGTGCCAGCAGTGGGTTCCGGGACTGGGGGGCTGCAGAA. Amino acids: CASSGFRDWGAAE. The CDR3 in full is CASSGFRDWGAAETLYF.

On this clone: Gene names refer to mouse genes. Sequencing ends 4 residues short of the CDR3 end; the germline J gene provides the rest. The V call is TRBV13-2, the J call TRBJ2-3; maybe TRBD1 (6 bases). The germline V gene encodes CDR1 NNHNN and CDR2 SYGAGS (reference sequence). V lost 0 bases to trimming and J lost 0 bases, with 14 bases between them. The CDR3 consists of 17 residues. The CDR3 reads CASGDAPGTTSAETLYF. The sequenced part of the CDR3 DNA is TGTGCCAGCGGTGATGCTCCCGGGACAACTAGTGCAGAA.

This clone was detected only a few times. The gene names here belong to mouse. Read sequence stops 4 residues before the CDR3 end, and the germline J gene provides the missing end. The J gene is TRBJ2-7, the V gene TRBV19; D is possibly TRBD2 (5 bases). Germline V CDR1 and CDR2: FNHDT, SITEND (reference sequence). The CDR3 consists of 14 residues. The CDR3 bases that were read are TGTGCCAGCAGTATATGGTGGACTTATTAT. It specifies CASSIWWTYY. The CDR3 in its entirety is CASSIWWTYYEQYF.

This clone was counted a few times. The protein listed by TCRdb differs at residue 9 from the translated DNA, so the DNA translation is shown. Gene labels here are mouse ones. The CDR3 extends 3 residues past the end of the read, so its final part is completed from the germline J gene. The chain joins TRBV19 to TRBJ1-3; perhaps TRBD1 as D (6 bases). This CDR3 is built from 12 residues. Germline CDR1 reads FNHDT; CDR2 reads SITEND (reference sequence). Trimming took off 4 bases at V and 5 bases at J, with 7 bases between the two ends. The CDR3 DNA, read in part, is TGTGCCAGCAGTTGGGACAGAAATACG. Encoded protein: CASSWDRNT. The whole CDR3 reads CASSWDRNTLYF.

Concerning this clone itself: The genes are named according to mouse. From the germline J gene comes the end of the CDR3, since the read stops 4 residues before it. The chain is built from TRBV1 and TRBJ2-5, with TRBD1 matching over 12 bases. The J segment lost 2 bases and the V segment lost 3 bases, leaving 3 bases of the junction unmatched. The CDR3 spans 16 residues. Germline V gives CDR1 NSQYPW, CDR2 LRSPGD (reference sequence). CDR3 residues: CTCSAGQGAFQDTQYF. Incomplete CDR3 DNA: TGCACCTGCAGTGCGGGACAGGGGGCCTTCCAAGAC.

This clone was recorded a few times. The listed genes are named as in mouse. The read terminates 4 residues before the CDR3 end, so the remaining end is supplied by the germline J gene. The V gene is TRBV13-2, the J gene TRBJ2-3; D perhaps matches TRBD2 (6 bases). The V gene's germline CDR1 is NNHNN and CDR2 SYGAGS (reference sequence). The CDR3 runs 16 residues. Trimming left V 5 bases short and J 0 bases short, with 16 bases between. The covered CDR3 bases are TGTGCCAGCGGCCCTGGCTGGGGTTTTAGTGCAGAA. Amino acids: CASGPGWGFSAE. From start to end, the CDR3 is CASGPGWGFSAETLYF.

This clone has a count of ten or more. Gene names and germline match the mouse. The DNA ends 4 residues before the CDR3 does, and the rest of the CDR3 is filled in from the germline J gene. The chain employs TRBV13-3 and TRBJ2-1, with 8 bases aligning to TRBD2. V gave up 3 bases and J gave up 1 base; unmatched junction bases: 3. This CDR3 has 15 residues. Germline loops: CDR1 NNHDY, CDR2 SYVADS. CDR3 DNA (partial): TGTGCCAGCAGTGTGGGGGGGGCGAACTATGCT. Residues: CASSVGGANYA. The CDR3, in full, reads CASSVGGANYAEQFF.

This clone has a count of ten or more. Each gene name is a mouse one. The CDR3 end lies 4 residues beyond the end of the read and is filled in from the germline J gene. The chain uses TRBV19 and TRBJ1-1; no clear D. Germline V lookup: CDR1 FNHDT, CDR2 SITEND (reference sequence). This CDR3 comprises 11 residues. This CDR3 is CASSITSEVFF. Partial CDR3 DNA: TGTGCCAGCAGTATAACATCA.

A word on this clone: The listed genes are named as in mouse. The read ends 4 residues before the CDR3 terminus; that terminus is restored from the germline J gene. This rearrangement joins TRBV1 to TRBJ2-2, with D possibly matching TRBD2 (6 bases). Germline CDR1 reads NSQYPW; CDR2 reads LRSPGD (reference sequence). This CDR3 contains 15 residues. Trimming took off 4 bases at V and 2 bases at J, with 11 bases between the two ends. The CDR3 reads CTCSGRLANTGQLYF. Partial CDR3 DNA: TGCACCTGCAGTGGACGACTGGCGAACACCGGG.

This clone occurred a few times. Genes and germline are mouse. The CDR3 spells CASTNSNTGQLYF. CDR3 bases read: TGTGCCAGCACAAACTCAAACACCGGG. This sequence joins TRBV13-3 and TRBJ2-2; D unresolved. The read terminates 4 residues ahead of where the CDR3 ends, so the germline J gene completes it. V was cut by 6 bases and J by 0 bases, with 6 bases left in between. The germline gives CDR1 NNHDY, CDR2 SYVADS. This CDR3 contains 13 residues.

This clone was counted between two and nine times. All gene names here are mouse names. The read gets to within 4 residues of the CDR3 end, and the germline J gene fills in the rest. The gene calls are TRBV13-3 and TRBJ2-5; 7 nucleotides align to TRBD1. The CDR3 loop spans 15 amino acids. V dropped 5 bases and J dropped 2; count of bases not matched to a gene: 8. The V gene's germline CDR1 is NNHDY and CDR2 SYVADS. The CDR3 is CASRSGQFSQDTQYF. The sequenced CDR3 bases are TGTGCCAGCAGGTCGGGACAGTTTAGCCAAGAC.

This clone was counted ten times or more. Germline and genes here are mouse. The CDR3 end is not reached by the read, which stops 4 residues before it; the germline J gene fills it in. This chain links TRBV13-3 with TRBJ1-1; D not resolved. Germline values: CDR1 NNHDY, CDR2 SYVADS. Trimming stripped 2 bases from V and 3 bases from J, with 11 bases between. The CDR3 extends over 14 amino acids. Partial CDR3 DNA: TGTGCCAGCAGTGACGCGGTGTGGGACACA. It yields the protein CASSDAVWDT. The whole CDR3 reads CASSDAVWDTEVFF.

In its sample, this clone was seen many times. Genes and germline come from the mouse. The read ends 4 residues early relative to the CDR3; the germline J gene fills the gap. The V and J genes are TRBV13-3 and TRBJ2-1; 12 bases are a match to TRBD2. The CDR3 is made up of 16 amino acids. CDR1 and CDR2 (germline): NNHDY, SYVADS. The CDR3 bases that were read are TGTGCCAGCAGTGAACCGGACTGGGGGGGTGGAGCT. Amino acid sequence: CASSEPDWGGGA. The CDR3, in full, reads CASSEPDWGGGAEQFF.

This clone was recorded at least ten times. There is a difference at residue 13 between the TCRdb protein and the DNA translation, so the protein given here was translated from the DNA. Gene names and germline match the mouse. The covered CDR3 bases are TGCACCTGCAGTGTCAGGGGGAAGGATTATAATTCGCCC. It translates to CTCSVRGKDYNSP. The whole CDR3 region reads CTCSVRGKDYNSPLYF. The chain couples TRBV1 to TRBJ1-6; 7 bases fit TRBD1. The read terminates 3 residues before the CDR3 end, so the remaining end is supplied by the germline J gene. TRBJ1-6 is an ORF, with its function uncertain. The CDR3 has 16 amino acids. The V gene's germline CDR1 is NSQYPW and CDR2 LRSPGD (reference sequence). V was pared by 4 bases and J by 4 bases, with 7 bases of the junction left unmatched.

As concerns this clone: Germline and genes here are mouse. The CDR3 extends 4 residues past the end of the read, so its final part is completed from the germline J gene. V and J are TRBV13-3 and TRBJ2-1; 7 nucleotides align to TRBD1. The CDR3 loop spans 13 amino acids. The V gene's germline CDR1 is NNHDY and CDR2 SYVADS. V trimming: 5 bases; J trimming: 5 bases; junction bases outside the gene matches: 4. CDR3 DNA, as far as it was read: TGTGCCAGCAGAGCGGGACAGAATGCT. It encodes CASRAGQNA. The CDR3, in full, reads CASRAGQNAEQFF.

As concerns this clone: Germline and genes here are mouse. The read ends 4 residues before the CDR3 terminus; that terminus is restored from the germline J gene. The V gene is TRBV19, the J gene TRBJ2-7; 13 positions match TRBD2. V lost 4 bases, J lost 0 bases, and 4 bases stayed unmatched. The CDR3 has 16 amino acids. Germline loops: CDR1 FNHDT, CDR2 SITEND (reference sequence). The part of the CDR3 DNA that was read is TGTGCCAGCAGTCCCGGACTGGGGGGGCGCTCCTAT. Its translation is CASSPGLGGRSY. The whole CDR3 is CASSPGLGGRSYEQYF.